These T cell receptor beta chains were read from a single sample in a study of T cells in narcolepsy. TCRdb keeps only in-frame clones here, not all; method: immunoSEQ multiplex PCR. The sample has around 34,000 clones; roughly 79% are singletons. Input material: memory (CD45RA-) CD4+ T cells from blood. The receptors stem from a human donor in good health. The CDR3 runs from the conserved cysteine through the conserved F or W. Fields, in order: V gene, J gene, clone size, D gene, CDR3 protein, CDR3 DNA. D genes are given only for firm matches. Size is omitted from some rows. Given values are once, few, many or a class for expanded clones.

TRBV6-6	TRBJ1-4	.	.	CASSYFQGTGKLFF	TGTGCCAGCAGTTACTTCCAGGGGACGGGGAAACTGTTTTTT
TRBV6-1	TRBJ1-1	.	.	CASSETEGRKTFF	TGTGCCAGCAGTGAAACAGAAGGACGGAAGACTTTCTTT
TRBV5-4	TRBJ2-1	once	TRBD2	CASSLNAGGINEQFF	TGTGCCAGCAGCTTGAATGCGGGAGGCATCAATGAGCAGTTCTTC
TRBV6-5	TRBJ1-2	.	TRBD1	CASSSATTGAQGGYTF	TGTGCCAGCAGTTCCGCCACAACAGGGGCGCAGGGAGGCTACACCTTC
TRBV11-2	TRBJ2-1	.	TRBD2	CASRAGTRSRYNEQFF	TGTGCCAGCAGAGCCGGGACTAGGTCTCGATACAATGAGCAGTTCTTC
TRBV14	TRBJ2-1	.	TRBD1	CASSPRAGQGYNEQFF	TGTGCCAGCAGCCCAAGAGCGGGACAGGGATACAATGAGCAGTTCTTC
TRBV30	TRBJ1-1	.	.	CAWSRGRAPDTEAFF	TGTGCCTGGAGTAGGGGCCGGGCGCCGGACACTGAAGCTTTCTTT
TRBV5-5	TRBJ2-1	once	.	CASSLAWVGGNEQFF	TGTGCCAGCAGCTTGGCGTGGGTTGGGGGAAATGAGCAGTTCTTC
TRBV29-1	TRBJ2-5	.	.	CSAQGDREETQYF	TGCAGCGCTCAAGGCGACAGAGAAGAGACCCAGTACTTC
TRBV6-5	TRBJ2-3	once	TRBD2	CASSPSGSTDTQYF	TGTGCCAGCAGCCCTAGCGGATCCACAGATACGCAGTATTTT
TRBV6-5	TRBJ1-2	few	.	CASSSDRNYGYTF	TGTGCCAGCAGCTCGGACAGAAACTATGGCTACACCTTC
TRBV29-1	TRBJ1-4	.	.	CSVGVFEKLFF	TGCAGCGTTGGGGTATTTGAAAAACTGTTTTTT
TRBV11-3	TRBJ2-2	.	.	CASSLGGGRSGDTGELFF	TGTGCCAGCAGCTTAGGGGGTGGCAGAAGCGGTGACACCGGGGAGCTGTTTTTT
TRBV5-1	TRBJ2-7	.	TRBD2	CASSLFGGRGYEQYF	TGCGCCAGCAGCTTATTCGGCGGGAGGGGATACGAGCAGTACTTC
TRBV19	TRBJ2-7	.	.	CASSRNRGRDSYEQYF	TGTGCCAGTAGTAGGAATCGTGGCAGGGACTCCTACGAGCAGTACTTC
TRBV19	TRBJ1-1	few	TRBD1	CASSIQGVNTEAFF	TGTGCCAGTAGTATACAGGGGGTGAACACTGAAGCTTTCTTT
TRBV19	TRBJ1-1	once	.	CASTNPTGITEAFF	TGTGCCAGTACCAACCCTACAGGTATCACTGAAGCTTTCTTT
TRBV11-3	TRBJ2-1	.	TRBD2	CASSPQTGTSGVFKQFF	TGTGCCAGCAGCCCCCAAACCGGGACTAGCGGGGTCTTTAAGCAGTTCTTC
TRBV18	TRBJ2-7	few	.	CASSRTGAAYEQYF	TGTGCCAGCTCACGTACAGGAGCGGCCTACGAGCAGTACTTC
TRBV5-4	TRBJ1-4	.	TRBD1	CASSLAGGLEKLFF	TGTGCCAGCAGCTTGGCAGGGGGTCTAGAAAAACTGTTTTTT
TRBV13	TRBJ2-4	.	.	CASSLGIAKNIQYF	TGTGCCAGCAGCTTGGGGATAGCCAAAAACATTCAGTACTTC
TRBV7-9	TRBJ2-7	.	.	CASSALREQYF	TGTGCCAGCAGCGCCCTCCGCGAGCAGTACTTC
TRBV6-5	TRBJ1-4	.	TRBD1	CASRNPRQGAEKLFF	TGTGCCAGCAGAAATCCGAGACAGGGCGCTGAAAAACTGTTTTTT
TRBV27	TRBJ1-1	.	.	CASLVTTGGTEAFF	TGTGCCAGCCTAGTTACAACTGGGGGCACTGAAGCTTTCTTT
TRBV19	TRBJ2-1	.	.	CASSATGLAGFGGEQFF	TGTGCCAGTAGTGCCACAGGTCTGGCGGGATTTGGCGGTGAGCAGTTCTTC
TRBV6-1	TRBJ2-7	once	TRBD2	CASVSWTSGSNEQYF	TGTGCCAGCGTCTCCTGGACTAGCGGGAGCAACGAGCAGTACTTC
TRBV6-1	TRBJ2-5	.	TRBD1	CASSGSTGGSETQYF	TGTGCCAGCAGCGGTAGTACAGGGGGATCGGAGACCCAGTACTTC
TRBV9	TRBJ2-7	.	TRBD1	CASSHGTAYEQYF	TGTGCCAGCAGCCATGGGACAGCGTACGAGCAGTACTTC
TRBV9	TRBJ2-1	.	.	CASSLTPQVSGKQFF	TGTGCCAGCAGCTTAACCCCCCAGGTTTCGGGAAAGCAGTTCTTC
TRBV10-1	TRBJ2-2	.	.	CASSVATFTGELFF	TGCGCCAGCAGTGTCGCGACTTTCACCGGGGAGCTGTTTTTT
TRBV7-3	TRBJ2-2	.	.	CASSLSSTTGELFF	TGTGCCAGCAGCTTAAGTAGCACGACCGGGGAGCTGTTTTTT
TRBV30	TRBJ2-3	.	.	CAWSKFEGDTQYF	TGTGCCTGGAGTAAGTTTGAGGGAGATACGCAGTATTTT
TRBV6-1	TRBJ1-1	.	.	CASEGSLRGTEAFF	TGTGCCAGCGAAGGATCCTTGAGGGGCACTGAAGCTTTCTTT